Described below is a single TCR beta chain sequence and its context. In the original processing: Researchers report that nucleated cell counts were estimated from reference gene primer amplification. The data were produced by immunoSEQ multiplex PCR, yet TCRdb's version contains in-frame clones alone and is incomplete. The V and J calls and clone size are taken from that table; D and trimming were inferred from the DNA. The sample has 250,000 to 300,000 clones, about 85% seen once. The entry originates in a study of blood T cell repertoires in COVID-19. Study at large: Samples of COVID-19 (acute and convalescent) were obtained from the United States, Italy and Spain. In each case, the material was cDNA or gDNA derived from T cells, B-cell-depleted T cells, or PBMCs.

This CDR3 is 14 amino acids long. Germline-derived CDR1 and CDR2 are SQVTM and ANQGSEA. The V segment lost 6 bases and the J segment 3 bases; nucleotides outside the gene matches: 8. Input material: peripheral blood. The rearrangement links TRBV29-1 to TRBJ2-3; 8 nucleotides align to TRBD1. The sequence derives from a woman aged 50 to 60 who had recovered from COVID-19. The CDR3 coding sequence is TGCAGCGTCCAGGGGGCGATGGGGACAGATACGCAGTATTTT. Amino acids: CSVQGAMGTDTQYF.